These 24 T cell receptor beta chains came from one sample sequenced in a study of human T cells and chemical hapten exposure. Specified time point: patch test 3, about 24 weeks after DPC sensitization. As to treatment: therapeutic diphenylcyclopropenone sensitization with weekly scalp DPC. TCRdb reprocessed the RACE reads via MiXCR and lists one record per CDR3 protein. The sample carries approximately 90,000 distinct CDR3 sequences, roughly 27% recorded once. The sequencing used whole blood, collected in connection with sensitization to the hapten diphenylcyclopropenone (DPC). All receptors come from a man between 40 and 49 years old with alopecia areata. Some clones in this sample may be carry-over from other donors' samples.

This clonotype was recorded a few times. This chain links TRBV21-1 with TRBJ2-2; the table names TRBD1, a call not compared with the DNA. TRBV21-1 is an annotated pseudogene. The CDR3 is 17 residues long. As DNA, the CDR3 is TGTGCCAGCAGCGGGCCACAGGGGAGCGAGAACACCGGGGAGCTGTTTTTT. It yields the protein CASSGPQGSENTGELFF.

The V gene is TRBV28, the J gene TRBJ1-5, with D possibly matching TRBD1 (5 bases). The germline gives CDR1 MDHEN, CDR2 SYDVKM. With 6 bases removed from V and 3 bases from J, the gap between germline ends came to 12 bases. The CDR3 covers 14 residues. The CDR3 DNA sequence: TGTGCCAGCAGCCGAGTAGGGGACAATCAGCCCCAGCATTTT. Translated, it gives CASSRVGDNQPQHF.

This chain connects TRBV20-1 to TRBJ2-7, with D perhaps given as TRBD1 or TRBD2 (5 bases each). In germline, CDR1 is DFQATT, CDR2 SNEGSKA (reference sequence). V was shortened by 5 bases and J by 1 base, with 12 bases between the two germline ends. The CDR3 sequence is 13 residues long. In DNA form, the CDR3 reads TGCAGTGCTGCCGGGACCAATTCCTACGAGCAGTACTTC. Encoded protein: CSAAGTNSYEQYF.

V is TRBV5-6 and J is TRBJ1-5, with 9 nucleotides matching TRBD1. The J segment lost 4 bases and the V segment lost 4 bases, leaving 9 bases of the junction unmatched. CDR1 is SGHDT and CDR2 is YYEEEE in the germline V gene. This CDR3 has 16 residues. The CDR3 here is CASSLGTGRSNQPQHF. CDR3 coding DNA: TGTGCCAGCAGCCTAGGGACAGGGCGATCAAATCAGCCCCAGCATTTT.

With respect to this clonotype: This may stem from a read error, because a much larger clone lies one nucleotide away. This sequence joins TRBV20-1 and TRBJ2-7; 7 bases map to TRBD1. CDR1 is DFQATT and CDR2 is SNEGSKA in the germline V gene (reference sequence). The CDR3 is 14 residues long. CDR3: CSATGTEHPYEQCF. The CDR3 DNA follows: TGCAGTGCAACCGGGACAGAGCACCCCTACGAGCAGTGCTTC.

This clonotype was seen only once. The J gene is TRBJ1-4, the V gene TRBV28; D not certain. This CDR3 comprises 12 residues. Per germline, CDR1 MDHEN and CDR2 SYDVKM. Trimming cost V 2 bases and J 6 bases, with 4 bases left between them. CDR3 sequence: CASSLIYEKLFF. DNA for the CDR3: TGTGCCAGCAGTTTAATTTATGAAAAACTGTTTTTT.

There are a few counts of this clonotype. The chain carries TRBV5-4 and TRBJ2-6; the match to TRBD1 covers 8 bases. The ends lost 6 bases at V and 4 bases at J; junction bases unmatched: 9. CDR1 and CDR2 from the germline V gene are SGHNT and YYREEE (reference sequence). The length of the CDR3 is 16 residues. The CDR3 DNA reads as TGTGCCAGCAAGTCAGGGGGCGCAGCAGGGGCCAACGTCCTGACTTTC. This codes for CASKSGGAAGANVLTF.

V is TRBV5-6 and J is TRBJ2-3; TRBD2 is a possible D gene (6 bases). Trimming cost V 5 bases and J 8 bases, with 12 bases left between them. The CDR3 is made up of 12 amino acids. Germline CDR1 is SGHDT and CDR2 is YYEEEE. CDR3 DNA sequence: TGTGCCAGCAGTTGGGGGGATGGTACGCAGTATTTT. Residues: CASSWGDGTQYF. Looking up the rest from reference TRBV5-6 and TRBJ2-3 gives the full variable domain: DAGVTQSPTHLIKTRGQQVTLRCSPKSGHDTVSWYQQALGQGPQFIFQYYEEEERQRGNFPDRFSGHQFPNYSSELNVNALLLGDSALYLCASSWGDGTQYFGPGTRLTVL.

The J gene is TRBJ2-5, the V gene TRBV7-8; D remains unclear. Trimming left V 0 bases short and J 7 bases short, with 15 bases between. Per germline, CDR1 SGHVS and CDR2 FQNEAQ. The CDR3 covers 15 residues. CDR3 in amino acids: CASSLARQARGTQYF. The CDR3 coding sequence is TGTGCCAGCAGCTTAGCGCGGCAGGCTAGAGGGACCCAGTACTTC.

This chain joins TRBV7-8 and TRBJ2-5; 10 nucleotides line up with TRBD1. Per germline, CDR1 SGHVS and CDR2 FQNEAQ. The CDR3 runs 17 residues. V gave up 2 bases and J gave up 1 base; unmatched junction bases: 7. The CDR3 region has the DNA TGTGCCAGCAGCTTACCCGGACAGGGGGGTAGCCAAGAGACCCAGTACTTC. Its protein is CASSLPGQGGSQETQYF.

V is TRBV27 and J is TRBJ2-3, with TRBD2 as a possible D gene (6 bases). Germline CDR1 MNHEY, CDR2 SMNVEV (reference sequence). There are 13 residues in the CDR3. V gave up 8 bases and J gave up 0 bases, with 9 bases separating them. The CDR3 DNA is TGTGCCAGCCTAGCGTATAGCACAGATACGCAGTATTTT. Its protein is CASLAYSTDTQYF.

The V call is TRBV6-2 or TRBV6-3, the J call TRBJ2-7, with D possibly being TRBD1 (5 bases). Trimming pared 4 bases from V and 0 bases from J, leaving 16 bases between. In germline, CDR1 is MNHEY, CDR2 SVGEGT. The CDR3 has 16 residues. The CDR3 region has the DNA TGTGCCAGCAGTTTCTTCCTCGACAGAAGCTCCTACGAGCAGTACTTC. Translating gives CASSFFLDRSSYEQYF.

The chain couples TRBV5-1 to TRBJ1-1; D may be TRBD1 (6 bases). The CDR3 runs to 16 residues. Trimming removed 1 base from V and 0 bases from J, with 13 bases in between. Germline V gives CDR1 SGHRS, CDR2 YFSETQ. The CDR3 region is CASSLQGPTVNTEAFF. The CDR3 region has the DNA TGCGCCAGCAGCTTGCAGGGGCCTACAGTGAACACTGAAGCTTTCTTT.

This clonotype was counted only a few times. This chain links TRBV7-2 with TRBJ2-5; D gene unclear. Germline V gene sequence: CDR1 SGHTA, CDR2 FQGNSA. With 2 bases removed from V and 4 bases from J, the gap between germline ends came to 14 bases. The CDR3 is made up of 15 amino acids. The CDR3 here is CASSLSVGLSETQYF. Written as DNA, the CDR3 is TGTGCCAGCAGCTTAAGCGTTGGCTTATCAGAGACCCAGTACTTC.

The chain couples TRBV2 to TRBJ1-6, with D uncertain. The CDR3 is 19 residues long. Trimming left V 1 base short and J 0 bases short, with 16 bases between. Germline CDR1 reads SNHLY; CDR2 reads FYNNEI. CDR3 region: CASSEVGRSTSSYNSPLHF. For the CDR3, the DNA is TGTGCCAGCAGTGAAGTGGGCAGATCAACGAGCTCCTATAATTCACCCCTCCACTTT.

This clonotype has just a few counts. The V call is TRBV20-1, the J call TRBJ2-5; possibly TRBD1 for D (5 bases). Per germline, CDR1 DFQATT and CDR2 SNEGSKA (reference sequence). The CDR3 covers 12 residues. The V and J ends lost 1 base and 4 bases respectively, with 7 bases between them. As DNA, the CDR3 is TGCAGTGCTAGAGTTAGGGGAGAGACCCAGTACTTC. Translating gives CSARVRGETQYF.

This chain connects TRBV20-1 to TRBJ2-5; tentative D call: TRBD2 (5 bases). Trimming took off 3 bases at V and 7 bases at J, with 15 bases between the two ends. The CDR3 is 13 residues long. Per the germline V gene, CDR1 is DFQATT and CDR2 is SNEGSKA (reference sequence). The CDR3 nucleotides read TGCAGTGCTAGGACTTGGAGCGCGGGGACCCAGTACTTC. Protein product: CSARTWSAGTQYF.

There are a few counts of this clonotype. V usage is TRBV9 and J usage is TRBJ2-1; 9 nucleotides agree with TRBD2. Germline V gene sequence: CDR1 SGDLS, CDR2 YYNGEE. The CDR3 has 14 residues. Trimming at V came to 3 bases and at J to 9 bases, leaving 7 bases not matched to a gene. The CDR3 here is CASSGSGSFGEQFF. Written as DNA, the CDR3 is TGTGCCAGCAGCGGTAGCGGGAGCTTTGGTGAGCAGTTCTTC.

The rearrangement joins TRBV6-4 to TRBJ2-3, with D perhaps TRBD2 (5 bases). V lost 4 bases to trimming and J lost 4 bases, with 15 bases between them. The CDR3 totals 15 residues. CDR1 is MRHNA and CDR2 is SNTAGT in the germline V gene. CDR3 DNA: TGTGCCAGCAGTGGCCCTTCAGAGGGTCCAGATACGCAGTATTTT. It specifies CASSGPSEGPDTQYF.

V and J are TRBV7-2 and TRBJ1-3; the D is unclear. Germline CDR1 reads SGHTA; CDR2 reads FQGNSA. V was pared by 1 base and J by 2 bases, with 12 bases between. The CDR3 consists of 16 residues. The CDR3 region is CASSLGRAAAGNTIYF. CDR3 nucleotide sequence: TGTGCCAGCAGCTTAGGAAGGGCTGCTGCTGGAAACACCATATATTTT.

The chain recombines TRBV12-3 or TRBV12-4 with TRBJ2-1; TRBD2 agrees at 9 bases. The CDR3 consists of 15 residues. Trimming cost V 3 bases and J 4 bases; bases outside gene matches: 4. Here the CDR3 reads CASSFIAGGYNEQFF. DNA of the CDR3: TGTGCCAGCAGTTTTATTGCGGGAGGGTACAATGAGCAGTTCTTC.

This clonotype has more than one count but fewer than ten. This rearrangement joins TRBV6-5 to TRBJ2-5; no clear D. The CDR3 is made up of 12 amino acids. The germline V gene has CDR1 MNHEY and CDR2 SVGAGI. V was pared by 7 bases and J by 6 bases, with 12 bases between. The CDR3 sequence is CASIPPRKTQYF. CDR3 bases: TGTGCCAGCATCCCCCCCAGGAAGACCCAGTACTTC.

V usage is TRBV29-1 and J usage is TRBJ2-5; D not resolved. Between the trimmed V and J ends, which lost 7 bases and 4 bases, there was a span of 10 bases. This CDR3 has 11 residues. Per the germline V gene, CDR1 is SQVTM and CDR2 is ANQGSEA. For the CDR3, the DNA is TGCAGCGGACAATCGAGAGAGACCCAGTACTTC. Amino acids: CSGQSRETQYF. Full variable domain (missing parts from reference TRBV29-1 and TRBJ2-5): SAVISQKPSRDICQRGTSLTIQCQVDSQVTMMFWYRQQPGQSLTLIATANQGSEATYESGFVIDKFPISRPNLTFSTLTVSNMSPEDSSIYLCSGQSRETQYFGPGTRLLVL.

This chain uses TRBV12-3 or TRBV12-4 with TRBJ2-3, with a weak D call TRBD1 (5 bases). The CDR3 sequence is 15 residues long. Between the trimmed V and J ends, which lost 7 bases and 0 bases, there was a span of 14 bases. The CDR3 DNA sequence: TGTGCCAGCACCCTTAGGGGCAGTAGCACAGATACGCAGTATTTT. Protein: CASTLRGSSTDTQYF.